This entry describes one T cell receptor (beta chain). These data come from a study of shared clonotypes between healthy human individuals. Germline V gives CDR1 MDHEN, CDR2 SYDVKM. The V end lost 3 bases, the J end lost 8 bases, and 10 bases lay between the germline ends. CDR3 length: 12 amino acids. The assay was immunoSEQ multiplex PCR, and TCRdb's table has in-frame clones only and misses some. The table lists approximately 2.4 million clones, approximately 95% of them singletons, with less than 0.15% in the top ten. Adults of Caucasian background living in Nashville, Tennessee made up all donors.

The origin of this receptor is a man younger than 35 in good health. The chain links TRBV28 to TRBJ1-2; no firm D call. The sample comprised naive CD4+ T cells sorted from blood. Subset indicated: CD45RA+ positively selected. CDR3 bases: TGTGCCAGCAGTTTCGCCGACGCGGGCTACACCTTC. Amino acids: CASSFADAGYTF.